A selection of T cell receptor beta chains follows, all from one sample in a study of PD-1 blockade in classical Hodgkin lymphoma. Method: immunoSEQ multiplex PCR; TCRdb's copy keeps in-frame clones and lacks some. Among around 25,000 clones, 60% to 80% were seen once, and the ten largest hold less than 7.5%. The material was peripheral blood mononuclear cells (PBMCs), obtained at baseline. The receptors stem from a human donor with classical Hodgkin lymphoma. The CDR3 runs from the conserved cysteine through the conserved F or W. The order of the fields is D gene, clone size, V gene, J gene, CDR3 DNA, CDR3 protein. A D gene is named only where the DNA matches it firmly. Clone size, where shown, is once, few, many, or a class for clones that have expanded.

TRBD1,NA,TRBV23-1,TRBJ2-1,TGCGCCAGCACGACGGACAGGAATTTTAGAGGCTCCTACAATGAGCAGTTCTTC,CASTTDRNFRGSYNEQFF
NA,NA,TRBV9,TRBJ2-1,TGTGCCAGCAATTTGGAGGGTGGACCCTACAATGAGCAGTTCTTC,CASNLEGGPYNEQFF
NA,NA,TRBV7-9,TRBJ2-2,TGTGCCAGCCTAGACACCGGGGAGCTGTTTTTT,CASLDTGELFF
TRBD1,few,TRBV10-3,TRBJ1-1,TGTGCCTCAGACAGGGGAGAGAACACTGAAGCTTTCTTT,CASDRGENTEAFF
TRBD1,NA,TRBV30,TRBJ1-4,TGTGCCTGGAGTGTACAGGGGGCAGTTGAAAAACTGTTTTTT,CAWSVQGAVEKLFF
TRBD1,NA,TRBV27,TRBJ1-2,TGTGCCAGCAGTTTTCAGGGGGCGTTAGGCTACACCTTC,CASSFQGALGYTF
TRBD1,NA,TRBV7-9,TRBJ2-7,TGTGCCAGCAGCCCACAGGGGGGACACGAGCAGTACTTC,CASSPQGGHEQYF
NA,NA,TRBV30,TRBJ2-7,TGTGCCTGGAGTGTCAACTACGAGCAGTACTTC,CAWSVNYEQYF
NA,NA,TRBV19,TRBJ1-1,TGTGCCAGTAGTATAGGGGGCAGGGCCCTCAACACTGAAGCTTTCTTT,CASSIGGRALNTEAFF
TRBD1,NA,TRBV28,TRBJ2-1,TGTGCCAGCAGTTTATTTCGGACAGGGGGTCGAAATGAGCAGTTCTTC,CASSLFRTGGRNEQFF
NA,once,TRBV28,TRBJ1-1,TGTGCCAGCAGTTTACCAGGTATGGTGATGAACACTGAAGCTTTCTTT,CASSLPGMVMNTEAFF
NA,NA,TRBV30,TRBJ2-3,TGTGCCTGGAGTCAGTCGCAGAGAAGCACAGATACGCAGTATTTT,CAWSQSQRSTDTQYF
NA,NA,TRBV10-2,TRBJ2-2,TGCGCCAGCAGAGAGGCAGGGGTGAGAACCGGGGAGCTGTTTTTT,CASREAGVRTGELFF
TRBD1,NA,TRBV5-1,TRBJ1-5,TGCGCCAGCAGCTTGAAACCATCCGGGACAGGGAGCCAGCCCCAGCATTTT,CASSLKPSGTGSQPQHF
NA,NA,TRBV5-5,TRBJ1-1,TGTGCCAGCAGCCCGACAGTGGCGGAGAGGGCTGAAGCTTTCTTT,CASSPTVAERAEAFF